The 18 T cell receptor beta chains below come from one sample, sequenced in a study of long-term antiretroviral therapy in people with HIV (dated 2022 in TCRdb). The immunoSEQ hsTCRB v3.0 assay was used at survey level resolution for TRB variable region sequencing. This is the immuneACCESS table as TCRdb keeps it, with only in-frame sequences that have V and J called. A part of the clones is gone; compared with another copy, unresolved V genes explain less than half, and the rest is unexplained. The sample profile shows some 29,000 clones; about 93% of them were found once. 9% to 12% of the sample is held by the ten biggest clonotypes. This sample comprised unsorted PBMCs, obtained 6.2 years after starting antiretroviral therapy. The receptors were sampled from a man aged 40-50 years with HIV.

The chain carries TRBV7-2 and TRBJ2-1; 10 bases are shared with TRBD2. CDR1 and CDR2 (germline): SGHTA, FQGNSA. Unmatched junction bases numbered 7, after V lost 1 base and J lost 7 bases. The CDR3 is 16 residues long. CDR3 nucleotide sequence: TGTGCCAGCAGCTTAGTCGAGCGGGGGGGCTTAAATGAGCAGTTCTTC. This translates into CASSLVERGGLNEQFF.

This clone was recorded only once. The rearrangement joins TRBV28 to TRBJ2-2; D possibly corresponds to TRBD2 (6 bases). The length of the CDR3 is 14 residues. Germline V gene lookup returns CDR1 MDHEN and CDR2 SYDVKM. V lost 8 bases to trimming and J lost 7 bases, with 17 bases between them. The CDR3 region has the DNA TGTGCCAGCGGACTACCCAGGCTCGGCGGGGAGCTGTTTTTT. Translating it yields CASGLPRLGGELFF.

The rearrangement links TRBV5-1 to TRBJ2-1; no definite D call. This CDR3 contains 15 residues. Trimming stripped 1 base from V and 10 bases from J, with 18 bases between. From germline, CDR1 is SGHRS and CDR2 YFSETQ. In nucleotides, the CDR3 is TGCGCCAGCAGCTTGTCCGGGTATGACAATGGAGAGCAGTTCTTC. The encoded protein is CASSLSGYDNGEQFF.

This rearrangement joins TRBV29-1 to TRBJ2-5; D possibly corresponds to TRBD2 (5 bases). V was pared by 1 base and J by 6 bases, with 9 bases between. This CDR3 region has 12 residues. Germline V gene sequence: CDR1 SQVTM, CDR2 ANQGSEA. The CDR3 loop is CSVEGLAQTQYF. The CDR3, as DNA: TGCAGCGTTGAAGGGCTAGCTCAGACCCAGTACTTC.

This sequence joins TRBV27 and TRBJ2-1; a possible D gene is TRBD2 (7 bases). This CDR3 region has 16 residues. Germline V gene lookup returns CDR1 MNHEY and CDR2 SMNVEV (reference sequence). V lost 7 bases and J 4 bases, leaving 20 bases between the germline ends. The CDR3, as DNA: TGTGCCAGCACTTCAAGGGGGGGAAAGGGTTACAATGAGCAGTTCTTC. Translated, it gives CASTSRGGKGYNEQFF.

The V call is TRBV27, the J call TRBJ2-7, with TRBD2 matching 11 bases. The junction had 3 bases not matched to a gene; V was cut back by 6 bases and J by 5 bases. Germline V gives CDR1 MNHEY, CDR2 SMNVEV (reference sequence). CDR3 length: 13 amino acids. CDR3 in amino acids: CASSIAGGNEQYF. The CDR3 region has the DNA TGTGCCAGCAGCATAGCGGGAGGGAACGAGCAGTACTTC.

J is TRBJ2-5 and V is TRBV10-1; D may correspond to TRBD1 or TRBD2 (5 bases each). CDR1 is WNHNN and CDR2 is SYGVQD in the germline V gene (reference sequence). The CDR3 contains 14 residues. V was clipped by 2 bases and J by 5 bases, with 12 bases between them. CDR3 DNA: TGCGCCAGCAGTGAGCGTCAGGGAGCGGAGACCCAGTACTTC. This gives the protein CASSERQGAETQYF.

This chain uses TRBV6-5 with TRBJ1-1; possible D gene TRBD1, 5 bases. V gave up 6 bases and J gave up 4 bases, with 18 bases separating them. Germline CDR1 and CDR2: MNHEY and SVGAGI. The CDR3 is 15 amino acids. CDR3 sequence reads: CASRPTGHSSTEAFF. Here the CDR3 DNA reads TGTGCCAGCAGACCCACAGGTCACAGCTCCACTGAAGCTTTCTTT.

This chain connects TRBV11-2 to TRBJ2-3, with D perhaps given as TRBD1 or TRBD2 (8 bases each). Trimming took 6 bases from V and 5 from J, leaving 12 bases between them. CDR1 and CDR2 from the germline V gene are SGHAT and FQNNGV. The CDR3 spans 13 residues. CDR3 nucleotides: TGTGCCAGCAGTAGCGGGACAGGAGATACGCAGTATTTT. This codes for CASSSGTGDTQYF.

The chain recombines TRBV7-9 with TRBJ2-1; maybe TRBD2 (5 bases). V was clipped by 5 bases and J by 0 bases, with 8 bases between them. The CDR3 extends over 14 amino acids. Germline V CDR1 and CDR2: SEHNR, FQNEAQ (reference sequence). This CDR3 is CASSHGSSYNEQFF. DNA for the CDR3: TGTGCCAGCAGCCATGGGAGCTCCTACAATGAGCAGTTCTTC.

The rearrangement links TRBV7-8 to TRBJ1-1; TRBD1 might be the D (5 bases). The CDR3 consists of 15 residues. Germline CDR1 SGHVS, CDR2 FQNEAQ. The V end was cut by 5 bases, the J end by 1 base, with 14 bases between. For the CDR3, the DNA is TGTGCCAGCAGCCCTCAAGTGGGGGGGAACACTGAAGCTTTCTTT. Translating it yields CASSPQVGGNTEAFF.

This CDR3 reads CASSTSGTGRDEQFF. CDR3 nucleotide sequence: TGTGCCAGCAGCACGTCCGGGACAGGGCGCGATGAGCAGTTCTTC. This rearrangement joins TRBV7-9 to TRBJ2-1; 9 nucleotides agree with TRBD1. Germline loops: CDR1 SEHNR, CDR2 FQNEAQ (reference sequence). V was clipped by 5 bases and J by 8 bases; unmatched bases: 10. The CDR3 is made up of 15 amino acids.

The rearrangement uses TRBV7-3 and TRBJ2-3, with TRBD1 matching 8 bases. The trim removed 4 bases at V and 2 bases at J, leaving 8 bases unmatched. The CDR3 extends over 16 amino acids. CDR1 and CDR2 from the germline V gene are SGHTA and FQGTGA. Here the CDR3 reads CASSSSSGGPTDTQYF. CDR3 coding DNA: TGTGCCAGCAGCTCCTCTTCAGGGGGCCCCACAGATACGCAGTATTTT.

V is TRBV19 and J is TRBJ2-5; no reliable D call. There are 13 residues in the CDR3. Germline V gene sequence: CDR1 LNHDA, CDR2 SQIVND (reference sequence). The germline V and J ends were trimmed by 7 bases and 2 bases, with 11 bases remaining between them. The CDR3 bases are TGTGCCAGTAATTTGACCCTACAAGAGACCCAGTACTTC. Its translation: CASNLTLQETQYF.

The V call is TRBV5-1, the J call TRBJ2-7; D not resolved. The CDR3 has 13 residues. Trimming removed 7 bases from V and 2 bases from J, with 13 bases in between. Germline V gene lookup returns CDR1 SGHRS and CDR2 YFSETQ. The CDR3 reads CASRSQPTYEQYF. Here the CDR3 DNA reads TGCGCCAGCCGGAGTCAACCCACCTACGAGCAGTACTTC. Based on the CDR3 plus reference TRBV5-1 and TRBJ2-7, the full variable domain is KAGVTQTPRYLIKTRGQQVTLSCSPISGHRSVSWYQQTPGQGLQFLFEYFSETQRNKGNFPGRFSGRQFSNSRSEMNVSTLELGDSALYLCASRSQPTYEQYFGPGTRLTVT.

The chain employs TRBV27 and TRBJ1-6; 9 bases are shared with TRBD1. From germline, CDR1 is MNHEY and CDR2 SMNVEV (reference sequence). Unmatched junction bases numbered 4, after V lost 2 bases and J lost 11 bases. This CDR3 comprises 14 residues. As DNA, the CDR3 is TGTGCCAGCAGTTTAGGGACAGGGCAGACACCCCTCCACTTT. Amino acids: CASSLGTGQTPLHF.

The J gene is TRBJ1-6, the V gene TRBV5-6, with 7 nucleotides matching TRBD1. CDR3 length: 15 residues. After removal of 6 bases from V and 6 bases from J, the junction contained 9 bases not matched to a gene. Germline V gene data show CDR1 as SGHDT and CDR2 as YYEEEE. The CDR3 region has the DNA TGTGCCAGCACCACCGCAGGGGGGCTTAATTCACCCCTCCACTTT. This translates into CASTTAGGLNSPLHF. Full variable domain (remainder filled in from reference TRBV5-6 and TRBJ1-6): DAGVTQSPTHLIKTRGQQVTLRCSPKSGHDTVSWYQQALGQGPQFIFQYYEEEERQRGNFPDRFSGHQFPNYSSELNVNALLLGDSALYLCASTTAGGLNSPLHFGNGTRLTVT.

As DNA, the CDR3 is TGTGCCAGCAGCCCGCGGACAGCCTTCAAGGAATCCTACGAGCAGTACTTC. It translates to CASSPRTAFKESYEQYF. The chain employs TRBV7-9 and TRBJ2-7; TRBD1 might be the D (6 bases). The CDR3 sequence is 17 residues long. Trimming stripped 5 bases from V and 1 base from J, with 21 bases between. Germline CDR1 SEHNR, CDR2 FQNEAQ (reference sequence).